Each of the 26 T cell receptor beta chains below was sequenced from the same sample in a study of control samples from healthy donors and cancer patients. TCRdb's table, derived via immunoSEQ multiplex PCR, lists solely in-frame clones and lacks some. The table records tens of thousands of clones, about nine tenths of them present only once. Sequencing was done on a sample of blood. These receptors all stem from a man aged 30 to 39 in good health.

The chain carries TRBV11-3 and TRBJ2-5, with a tentative D call TRBD2 (6 bases). The CDR3 is 13 amino acids. Per the germline V gene, CDR1 is SGHNT and CDR2 is YENEEA. Between the trimmed V and J ends, which lost 1 base and 4 bases, there was a span of 7 bases. CDR3 DNA: TGTGCCAGCAGCTTAGCCGGGGGAGAGACCCAGTACTTC. It yields the protein CASSLAGGETQYF.

This chain links TRBV5-1 with TRBJ2-5; a weak D match, TRBD1 (7 bases). This CDR3 comprises 15 residues. The V gene's germline CDR1 is SGHRS and CDR2 YFSETQ. The V gene lost 0 bases and the J gene lost 1 base, with 10 bases spanning the gap. As DNA, the CDR3 is TGCGCCAGCAGCTTGGGGCAGGGGGGCCAAGAGACCCAGTACTTC. This encodes CASSLGQGGQETQYF.

The chain employs TRBV5-1 and TRBJ2-1, with D perhaps TRBD2 (5 bases). Per the germline V gene, CDR1 is SGHRS and CDR2 is YFSETQ. The CDR3 is made up of 15 amino acids. The V end was cut by 2 bases, the J end by 6 bases, with 15 bases between. The CDR3: CASSLSLSEGNEQFF. Here the CDR3 DNA reads TGCGCCAGCAGCTTATCCCTCTCCGAGGGCAATGAGCAGTTCTTC.

The chain is built from TRBV25-1 and TRBJ2-5; 14 bases map to TRBD2. CDR1 and CDR2 from the germline V gene are MGHDK and SYGVNS. J was trimmed by 3 bases and V by 8 bases; bases with no gene match: 5. CDR3 length: 15 amino acids. The CDR3 protein is CASQGLAGAKETQYF. The CDR3 coding sequence is TGTGCCAGCCAGGGACTAGCGGGGGCTAAAGAGACCCAGTACTTC.

CDR3 in amino acids: CASSLGRERLEQFF. For the CDR3, the DNA is TGTGCCAGCAGCCTAGGCCGGGAACGGCTCGAGCAGTTCTTC. The V and J genes are TRBV11-1 and TRBJ2-1; perhaps TRBD2 as D (5 bases). V was cut by 5 bases and J by 10 bases, with 18 bases left in between. The CDR3 contains 14 residues. Germline CDR1 SGHAT, CDR2 FQDESV (reference sequence).

The chain is built from TRBV27 and TRBJ2-5; D not resolved. The germline gives CDR1 MNHEY, CDR2 SMNVEV (reference sequence). V was cut by 2 bases and J by 3 bases, with 1 base left in between. The CDR3 is 11 residues long. The CDR3 loop reads CASSLEETQYF. CDR3 coding DNA: TGTGCCAGCAGTTTAGAAGAGACCCAGTACTTC.

V is TRBV9 and J is TRBJ2-7; 7 nucleotides align to TRBD1. CDR1 and CDR2 from the germline V gene are SGDLS and YYNGEE. The CDR3 sequence is 15 residues long. The trim removed 3 bases at V and 0 bases at J, leaving 6 bases unmatched. The CDR3 region is CASSAGQVASYEQYF. The CDR3 bases are TGTGCCAGCAGCGCTGGACAGGTGGCCTCCTACGAGCAGTACTTC.

The chain has TRBV30 and TRBJ1-3, with D uncertain. V lost 1 base and J 2 bases, leaving 15 bases between the germline ends. Germline V lookup: CDR1 GTSNPN, CDR2 SVGIG (reference sequence). This CDR3 has 16 amino acids. Here the CDR3 DNA reads TGTGCCTGGAGTGGAGCGATACAAATAGCTGGAAACACCATATATTTT. Protein: CAWSGAIQIAGNTIYF.

With respect to this clone: Given the absence of the conserved phenylalanine or tryptophan at the CDR3 end, a read error is likely. The limits of the CDR3 on the DNA are not certain, so only TCRdb's listed CDR3 is given. Distinct nucleotide sequences in the sample also encode this CDR3. V gene TRBV4-2 combines with J gene TRBJ1-2; the D call in the table, TRBD1, was not verified against the DNA. The CDR3 numbers 14 amino acids, ends counted. Germline values: CDR1 LGHNA, CDR2 YNFKEQ. The CDR3 loop reads CASSQKTGARWLHL.

The gene calls are TRBV20-1 and TRBJ1-1, with a weak D call TRBD1 (5 bases). The V gene's germline CDR1 is DFQATT and CDR2 SNEGSKA (reference sequence). The germline V and J ends were trimmed by 3 bases and 7 bases, with 12 bases remaining between them. The CDR3 loop spans 12 amino acids. The CDR3 DNA follows: TGCAGTGCTAGTCGACGGGGCGATGAAGCTTTCTTT. As protein: CSASRRGDEAFF.

The CDR3 spells CASSLVSTGDYEQYF. The CDR3 nucleotides are TGTGCCAGCAGCTTAGTATCGACAGGGGACTACGAGCAGTACTTC. The J gene is TRBJ2-7, the V gene TRBV7-2, with TRBD1 matching 8 bases. CDR3 length: 15 residues. Germline loops: CDR1 SGHTA, CDR2 FQGNSA. Losses at the gene ends were 1 base for V and 3 bases for J; bases not matched to a gene: 5.

This chain connects TRBV12-1 to TRBJ2-3; TRBD2, as called in the table, went unchecked against the DNA. TRBV12-1 is shown as a pseudogene. The CDR3 extends over 19 amino acids. In DNA form, the CDR3 reads TGTGCCAGCAGCCGAGGACTAGCGGGAGGGCCCACTAGCACAGATACGCAGTATTTT. Translated, it gives CASSRGLAGGPTSTDTQYF.

The chain uses TRBV6-5 and TRBJ1-2, with 7 bases aligning to TRBD1. CDR1 is MNHEY and CDR2 is SVGAGI in the germline V gene. This CDR3 is 15 amino acids long. CDR3 region: CASRLGWDSNYGYTF. Written as DNA, the CDR3 is TGTGCGAGTCGGCTGGGGTGGGACAGTAACTATGGCTACACCTTC.

This rearrangement joins TRBV28 to TRBJ1-2; 9 bases line up with TRBD1. Germline assignment: CDR1 MDHEN and CDR2 SYDVKM. The CDR3 is made up of 15 amino acids. The V segment lost 6 bases and the J segment 4 bases; nucleotides outside the gene matches: 9. Here the CDR3 DNA reads TGTGCCAGCAGCGGCCGGGACAGGGATGGCTATGGCTACACCTTC. The encoded protein is CASSGRDRDGYGYTF.

This sequence joins TRBV24-1 and TRBJ2-7; 11 positions agree with TRBD1. With 5 bases clipped from V and 5 bases from J, the junction kept 7 bases outside the gene matches. CDR3 size: 15 residues. In germline, CDR1 is KGHDR, CDR2 SFDVKD. CDR3 region: CATSGGTGGINEQYF. CDR3 DNA sequence: TGTGCCACCAGTGGCGGGACAGGGGGAATCAACGAGCAGTACTTC.

This chain joins TRBV28 and TRBJ1-3; a possible D gene is TRBD1 (6 bases). Trimming removed 6 bases from V and 1 base from J, with 19 bases in between. CDR1 is MDHEN and CDR2 is SYDVKM in the germline V gene. The CDR3 runs 17 residues. Here the CDR3 reads CASSPESLGGSGNTIYF. The CDR3 DNA follows: TGTGCCAGCAGCCCTGAATCGTTAGGGGGGTCTGGAAACACCATATATTTT.

The rearrangement links TRBV28 to TRBJ1-2; 7 bases agree with TRBD1. V trimming: 7 bases; J trimming: 2 bases; junction bases outside the gene matches: 13. The CDR3 has 16 amino acids. The germline CDR1 and CDR2 sequences are MDHEN and SYDVKM. The CDR3 DNA reads as TGTGCCAGCACCGTTTATTCGGGACAGCCGAACTATGGCTACACCTTC. Translated, it gives CASTVYSGQPNYGYTF.

The chain employs TRBV29-1 and TRBJ2-1; 11 bases match TRBD1. This CDR3 is built from 13 residues. Trimming took 7 bases from V and 4 from J; bases not matched to a gene: 3. Germline-derived CDR1 and CDR2 are SQVTM and ANQGSEA. CDR3 in DNA: TGCAGCGGGGACAGGGGGTTTTACAATGAGCAGTTCTTC. Protein sequence: CSGDRGFYNEQFF.

Concerning this clone: Other DNA sequences in the sample encode the same CDR3. The rearrangement joins TRBV27 to TRBJ2-6, with D unclear. The V and J ends lost 3 bases and 0 bases respectively, with 0 bases between them. This CDR3 comprises 13 residues. The germline V gene has CDR1 MNHEY and CDR2 SMNVEV (reference sequence). The CDR3 protein is CASSFSGANVLTF. In nucleotides, the CDR3 is TGTGCCAGCAGTTTCTCTGGGGCCAACGTCCTGACTTTC.

The gene calls are TRBV12-3 or TRBV12-4 and TRBJ1-5; D gene uncertain. The CDR3 has 12 amino acids. V gave up 1 base and J gave up 9 bases, with 7 bases separating them. This CDR3 reads CASSLETRPQHF. The DNA of the CDR3 is TGTGCCAGCAGTTTAGAGACTCGGCCCCAGCATTTT.

The V gene is TRBV7-2, the J gene TRBJ2-7; unclear D gene. Trimming cost V 5 bases and J 5 bases, with 13 bases left between them. The germline V gene encodes CDR1 SGHTA and CDR2 FQGNSA. The CDR3 extends over 13 amino acids. DNA of the CDR3: TGTGCCAGCAGCGGCCAGATCCCAAACGAGCAGTACTTC. Encoded protein: CASSGQIPNEQYF.

This clone was seen many times. Written as DNA, the CDR3 is TGTGCCAGCAGGACACCGGGACTAGGGAACACCGGGGAGCTGTTTTTT. Protein: CASRTPGLGNTGELFF. This chain joins TRBV2 and TRBJ2-2; 8 positions agree with TRBD2. The CDR3 covers 16 residues. Losses at the gene ends were 6 bases for V and 1 base for J; bases not matched to a gene: 7. Germline CDR1 SNHLY, CDR2 FYNNEI.

This chain links TRBV28 with TRBJ2-7, with D possibly TRBD1 on 6 matching bases. Germline V gene lookup returns CDR1 MDHEN and CDR2 SYDVKM. The CDR3 consists of 17 residues. V lost 5 bases and J 4 bases, leaving 24 bases between the germline ends. The CDR3 nucleotides are TGTGCCAGCAGTCCCCTTAATTGGCAGGGGTCGAGGTACGAGCAGTACTTC. This translates into CASSPLNWQGSRYEQYF. Drawing the rest from reference TRBV28 and TRBJ2-7, the complete variable domain is DVKVTQSSRYLVKRTGEKVFLECVQDMDHENMFWYRQDPGLGLRLIYFSYDVKMKEKGDIPEGYSVSREKKERFSLILESASTNQTSMYLCASSPLNWQGSRYEQYFGPGTRLTVT.

CDR3 in amino acids: CASSLPQGQETQYF. The CDR3 DNA is TGTGCCAGCAGCTTACCTCAGGGGCAAGAGACCCAGTACTTC. The chain employs TRBV5-4 and TRBJ2-5; a weak D match, TRBD1 (6 bases). Germline CDR1 reads SGHNT; CDR2 reads YYREEE (reference sequence). This CDR3 has 14 amino acids. The V gene lost 2 bases and the J gene lost 2 bases, with 10 bases spanning the gap.

The rearrangement uses TRBV20-1 and TRBJ1-5; no reliable D call. CDR1 and CDR2 (germline): DFQATT, SNEGSKA (reference sequence). Trimming removed 3 bases from V and 5 bases from J, with 8 bases in between. The CDR3 has 12 residues. Written as DNA, the CDR3 is TGCAGTGCTAGTTCCGGAGATCAGCCCCAGCATTTT. Its translation is CSASSGDQPQHF.

The chain is built from TRBV6-1 and TRBJ2-2; 9 positions agree with TRBD2. The CDR3 is made up of 16 amino acids. The trim removed 2 bases at V and 7 bases at J, leaving 8 bases unmatched. CDR1 and CDR2 from the germline V gene are MNHNS and SASEGT. CDR3 in amino acids: CASSEIAGGSHGELFF. As DNA, the CDR3 is TGTGCCAGCAGTGAAATTGCGGGAGGGTCTCACGGGGAGCTGTTTTTT.